This is a list of T cell receptor beta chains from one sample in a study of post-analysis software for immune sequencing data. TCRdb reprocessed the PCR reads via MiXCR and lists one record per CDR3 protein. The sample yields hundreds of thousands of distinct CDR3 sequences, about 60% seen once. Specimen: blood. Receptors originate from a girl aged 2 to 9 with multiple sclerosis. CDR3s include the opening cysteine and the closing phenylalanine or tryptophan. A D gene is named only where the DNA matches it firmly. A row's size may be missing; if present it is once, few, many or a size class.

>-|few|TRBV9|TRBJ2-1
TGTGCCAGCAACGACAGAGGGAATGAGCAGTTCTTC
CASNDRGNEQFF
>TRBD2|-|TRBV25-1|TRBJ2-1
TGTGCCAGCAGTGACCGGACTAGCGGGAGCGATGAGCAGTTCTTC
CASSDRTSGSDEQFF
>-|medium-sized|TRBV12-5|TRBJ2-1
TGTGCTAGTGGCCCCGAAGGGCAGGGGACCTACAATGAGCAGTTCTTC
CASGPEGQGTYNEQFF
>-|-|TRBV6-5|TRBJ2-5
TGTGCCAGCAGGAGTGGCGTCGTAGGCCAAGAGACCCAGTACTTC
CASRSGVVGQETQYF
>-|-|TRBV12-3/TRBV12-4|TRBJ1-5
TGTGCCAGCAGTTTTAAGGGAATCGGGCCCCAGCATTTT
CASSFKGIGPQHF
>TRBD2|-|TRBV20-1|TRBJ2-1
TGCAGTGCATCGACTAGCGGGGGGGCCGATGAGCAGTTCTTC
CSASTSGGADEQFF
>-|-|TRBV11-2|TRBJ2-1
TGTGCCAGCAGCTCGGGTCTGTACCCCTACAATGAGCAGTTCTTC
CASSSGLYPYNEQFF
>TRBD2|few|TRBV19|TRBJ2-1
TGTGCCAGTAGTATGGGGGTAGCGGGAGGCCATTCCTACAATGAGCAGTTCTTC
CASSMGVAGGHSYNEQFF
>TRBD1|few|TRBV7-2|TRBJ2-7
TGTGCCGCGATTCAAGGGACAGTTCATTCAACCTACGAGCAGTACTTC
CAAIQGTVHSTYEQYF
>-|-|TRBV20-1|TRBJ2-5
TGCAGTGCCGACAACGGGGCGCCGGAGACCCAGTACTTC
CSADNGAPETQYF
>TRBD1|-|TRBV12-3/TRBV12-4|TRBJ2-1
TGTGCCAGCAGTAGAGGGACAGTAAGTGAGCAGTTCTTC
CASSRGTVSEQFF
>TRBD2|-|TRBV20-1|TRBJ2-5
TGCAGTGCTAGAGGGCTACGACTAGCGGGACTCCAAGAGACCCAGTACTTC
CSARGLRLAGLQETQYF
>-|-|TRBV11-3|TRBJ2-7
TGTGCCAGCAGCTCGGGGACGGGCAAAAGCTCCTACGAGCAGTACTTC
CASSSGTGKSSYEQYF
>TRBD1|few|TRBV6-6|TRBJ2-7
TGTGCCAGCAGCTCCCCAGGGGGCTCCTACGAGCAGTACTTC
CASSSPGGSYEQYF
>-|-|TRBV20-1|TRBJ2-2
TGCAGTGCCATAAAGGCAGGAACTAACACCGGGGAGCTGTTTTTT
CSAIKAGTNTGELFF
>TRBD1|-|TRBV7-9|TRBJ2-4
TGTGCCAGCAGCTTAGTGACCGGGACAGGGGCGAACATTCAGTACTTC
CASSLVTGTGANIQYF
>-|-|TRBV12-3/TRBV12-4|TRBJ2-5
TGTGCCAGCAGCTCCGGGCAGGGTATTTGGGACCAGTACTTC
CASSSGQGIWDQYF
>-|few|TRBV29-1|TRBJ2-1
TGCAGCGCCCCGGGACTCGCCAATGAGCAGTTCTTC
CSAPGLANEQFF
>-|-|TRBV9|TRBJ2-1
TGTGCCAGCAGCGGTGTTCCCAATGAGCAGTTCTTC
CASSGVPNEQFF
>TRBD2|few|TRBV5-1|TRBJ2-3
TGCGCCAGCAGCCCTCGGACTAGCGGGCAGGCAGATACGCAGTATTTT
CASSPRTSGQADTQYF
>-|few|TRBV5-5|TRBJ1-2
TGTGCCAGCAGCTTGGGGGCGTCAGGGGCTGTCTATGGCTACACCTTC
CASSLGASGAVYGYTF
>TRBD1|few|TRBV5-1|TRBJ2-4
TGCGCCAGCAGCTTGGACCGGGACAGGGGGGTCGGAAACATTCAGTACTTC
CASSLDRDRGVGNIQYF
>TRBD2|few|TRBV28|TRBJ2-3
TGTGCCAGCAGTTCCCCTAGCGGACTCACAGATACGCAGTATTTT
CASSSPSGLTDTQYF
>-|-|TRBV12-3/TRBV12-4|TRBJ2-7
TGTGCCAGCAGACCTCCAGGGGTTTACGAGCAGTACTTC
CASRPPGVYEQYF
>TRBD1|-|TRBV12-3/TRBV12-4|TRBJ2-1
TGTGCCAGCAGTCAGGGGGCTTGGGAGAATGAGCAGTTCTTC
CASSQGAWENEQFF
>TRBD2|-|TRBV11-2|TRBJ2-1
TGTGCCAGCAGCTCAATAGCGGGAGGGCCGAATGAGCAGTTCTTC
CASSSIAGGPNEQFF
>-|-|TRBV6-6|TRBJ1-4
TGTGCCAGCAGTTACCCGGGGGGGACTAATGAAAAACTGTTTTTT
CASSYPGGTNEKLFF
>TRBD2|few|TRBV20-1|TRBJ2-7
TGCAGTGCTAGGGGGGATTATGGGAGGGCCTCCTACGAGCAGTACTTC
CSARGDYGRASYEQYF
>TRBD1|few|TRBV12-3/TRBV12-4|TRBJ1-2
TGTGCCAGCACCCGGACAGGGGTTAACTATGGCTACACCTTC
CASTRTGVNYGYTF
>-|-|TRBV7-2|TRBJ2-7
TGTGCCAGCAGCCCGAACATGGTTCGGGGCGAGCAGTACTTC
CASSPNMVRGEQYF
>-|-|TRBV2|TRBJ2-5
TGTGCCACCGCCTTGGGGTATCGGGAGACCCAGTACTTC
CATALGYRETQYF
>TRBD1|-|TRBV5-1|TRBJ2-7
TGCGCCAGCAGCTTGGTTGGGACAGGCTCCTACGAGCAGTACTTC
CASSLVGTGSYEQYF
>-|-|TRBV5-1|TRBJ2-5
TGCGCCAGCAGCCCCGAAGCGGAGGGGGGATGGACCCAGTACTTC
CASSPEAEGGWTQYF
>TRBD2|few|TRBV20-1|TRBJ2-5
TGCAGTGCTAGCGGTACAACTAGCGGAGAGACCCAGTACTTC
CSASGTTSGETQYF
>-|-|TRBV29-1|TRBJ1-2
TGCAGCGTGGAGAGGACGGCAGGGAGCTTTGACTACACCTTC
CSVERTAGSFDYTF
>-|many|TRBV25-1|TRBJ1-1
TGTGCCAGCAGTGCGCCCCGGGACACGTCTGAAGCTTTCTTT
CASSAPRDTSEAFF
>-|-|TRBV5-1|TRBJ2-3
TGCGCCAGCCGCCAGACTACTAGCCGAGTTACGCAGTATTTT
CASRQTTSRVTQYF
>-|-|TRBV3-1|TRBJ2-5
TGTGCCAGCAGCCAAGCGGGAAACTCCCACGAGACCCAGTACTTC
CASSQAGNSHETQYF
>TRBD2|-|TRBV5-1|TRBJ2-7
TGCGCCAGCAGCTTGGGGGGGACTACGGCCTACGAGCAGTACTTC
CASSLGGTTAYEQYF
>TRBD2|few|TRBV28|TRBJ2-1
TGTGCCAGCAGTAAGAGGGGAGGTCTAGCGGGAGGGCCGGAGATTGATGAGCAGTTCTTC
CASSKRGGLAGGPEIDEQFF
>TRBD2|-|TRBV12-5|TRBJ2-1
TGTGCTAGTGTCGATTCACTAGCGGGAGTTGGGAATGAGCAGTTCTTC
CASVDSLAGVGNEQFF
>TRBD1|once|TRBV6-2/TRBV6-3|TRBJ2-5
TGTGCCAGCAGACTAACCGGGACAGGGCTACAAGAGACCCAGTACTTC
CASRLTGTGLQETQYF
>-|few|TRBV2|TRBJ1-1
TGTGCCAGCAGTGAGTGGGGGGCTGCGGAGAACACTGAAGCTTTCTTT
CASSEWGAAENTEAFF
>TRBD2|-|TRBV20-1|TRBJ2-3
TGCAGTGCTGGACTAGCGGGAGGGCCTTTGGATACGCAGTATTTT
CSAGLAGGPLDTQYF
>TRBD1|-|TRBV29-1|TRBJ2-1
TGCAGCGTTGGACAGGGGTCCGGCAATGAGCAGTTCTTC
CSVGQGSGNEQFF
>-|-|TRBV7-6|TRBJ2-3
TGTGCCAGCAGCAAAAAAGGGGGGAGGGCCGGAGGAAGCACAGATACGCAGTATTTT
CASSKKGGRAGGSTDTQYF
>TRBD2|-|TRBV7-2|TRBJ2-5
TGTGCCAGCAGCTTATCTAGCGGGTCTCAAGAGACCCAGTACTTC
CASSLSSGSQETQYF
>TRBD2|-|TRBV4-2|TRBJ2-5
TGTGCCAGCAGCCTCGAAGCGGGGGGGCAAGAGACCCAGTACTTC
CASSLEAGGQETQYF
>-|-|TRBV29-1|TRBJ1-2
TGCAGCGTAGACACAAACTATGGCTACACCTTC
CSVDTNYGYTF
>-|few|TRBV25-1|TRBJ2-3
TGTGCCAGCAGTGAATGGCGATTCGGGTCAGATACGCAGTATTTT
CASSEWRFGSDTQYF
>-|-|TRBV3-1|TRBJ2-2
TGTGCCAGCAGCTTACAAACCGGGGAGCTGTTTTTT
CASSLQTGELFF
>-|-|TRBV6-2/TRBV6-3|TRBJ1-5
TGTGCCAGCGCACAGCCGGGAATTCGGTATCAGCCCCAGCATTTT
CASAQPGIRYQPQHF
>-|once|TRBV7-2|TRBJ2-5
TGTGCCAGCAGCCCACCCCCAGAGACCCAGTACTTC
CASSPPPETQYF
>-|-|TRBV20-1|TRBJ2-1
TGCAGTGTAATTTCGCTCTCGCCCGATTTGGGCAATGAGCAGTTCTTC
CSVISLSPDLGNEQFF
>-|-|TRBV12-3/TRBV12-4|TRBJ2-4
TGTGCCAGCAGTTCTCTGACAGAAGCTAACTTC
CASSSLTEANF
>TRBD1|few|TRBV29-1|TRBJ2-1
TGCAGCGTAATGGACAGGCCGAGGGATGAGCAGTTCTTC
CSVMDRPRDEQFF
>-|-|TRBV28|TRBJ1-1
TGTGCCAGCACCTTGAGGGGTAGGCACACTGAAGCTTTCTTT
CASTLRGRHTEAFF